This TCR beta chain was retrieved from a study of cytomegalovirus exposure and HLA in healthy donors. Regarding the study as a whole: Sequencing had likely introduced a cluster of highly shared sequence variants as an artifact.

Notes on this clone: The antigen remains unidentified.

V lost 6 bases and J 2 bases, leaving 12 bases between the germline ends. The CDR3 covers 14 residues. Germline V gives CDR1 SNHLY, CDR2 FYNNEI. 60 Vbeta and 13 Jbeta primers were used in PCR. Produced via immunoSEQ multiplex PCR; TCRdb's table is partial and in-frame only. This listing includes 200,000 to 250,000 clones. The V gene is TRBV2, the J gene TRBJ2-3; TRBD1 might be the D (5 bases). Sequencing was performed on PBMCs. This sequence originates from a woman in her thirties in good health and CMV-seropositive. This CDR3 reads CASSLTDSTDTQYF. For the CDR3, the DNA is TGTGCCAGCAGCCTGACAGACTCCACAGATACGCAGTATTTT.